This T cell receptor beta chain originates from a study of CD8 T cell repertoires and HIV-1 epitope variants (dated by TCRdb to 2018 to 2021). General notes on the study: In separate culture wells, T cells were stimulated with each of twenty-five peptides that represented autologous and known Gag and Nef epitope variants. An aliquot of 1M T cells was saved as an uncultured baseline condition, separate from the 80 to 85 T cell cultures. Among the control conditions were a peptide pool of CMV, EBV and flu, the Ebola AY9 epitope serving as a negative control, and a well with no peptide. Three Gag epitope families and Nef HW9 and YT9 were included among the tested epitopes. For 10 to 11 days the cultures were kept in IMDM with gentamicin, and on days 3 and 7 half of the media was changed with IL-2, IL-7 and IL-15 added. A total of approximately 83 T cell cultures were run, with each culture condition done in triplicate except for one peptide, which was done in duplicate. T cells were enriched using the EasySep Human T Cell Enrichment Kit and then co-cultured with an equal number of autologous T cell-negative cells acting as antigen-presenting cells.

Sequencing of TCR beta CDR3 regions was performed at survey depth on the immunoSEQ platform. The QIAamp DNA micro kit was used to extract genomic DNA from every cultured and uncultured CD8+ T cell population. The source study handled its data this way. Samples with under 5,000 productive reads were excluded, and this exclusion removed about 6.5% of the 75 HIV peptide-stimulated cultures. Sequences were trimmed to CDR3 by a MANAFEST web app, and nonproductive sequences, CDR3s under 5 amino acids, and sequences not starting with C or ending with F/W were removed. Clonotypes were classified as antigen-specific only if expansion was observed in at least 2 of 3 replicates versus the no-peptide control at FDR 0.01, only within one epitope family. Specific clonotypes also needed at least fivefold higher frequency than in wells stimulated with peptides from other epitope families. Here the immuneACCESS table is served through TCRdb, limited to in-frame sequences with V and J called. Missing clones are a known gap in these copies; in checked studies unresolved V genes cover under half, and the rest lacks a known reason. The DNA was the basis for D and trimming; V, J and clone size are from that table. The sample includes 4,500 to 6,000 clones, with nearly 70% observed a single time. The ten largest clones take up roughly 39% of the sample.

Remarks on this clone: Its antigen target is currently unknown. There are no base qualities to consult, and no much larger clone falls within one base.

Study-level results and caveats: A handful of clonotypes recognized the Nef KF9 family and one clonotype recognized the HW9 family, while no responses were seen to the TAALDMSHF plasma variant. The study identified eight to ten antigen-specific TCR beta clonotypes, 5 to 7 of which appeared to be cross-reactive for autologous or known escape epitope variants. The assay could identify only TCR beta chains and pointed to proliferation in response to antigen, not to T cell function or cytokine profile.

The EasySep Human CD8+ T Cell Enrichment Kit was used on day 10 to isolate CD8+ T cells from every culture. A distance of 19 bases separates the germline ends of V and J, which lose 3 bases and 10 bases respectively. The CDR3 starts with the cysteine, ends with the phenylalanine, and has 15 residues. Only the CDR3 DNA is retained, 45 bases long and in frame from the first base. Looking up the germline V gene yields CDR1 LGHNA and CDR2 YSLEER. The V and J segments used are TRBV4-3 and TRBJ2-1; the D call is possibly TRBD1 or TRBD2, each sharing 5 bases. The sequenced material came from cultured CD8+ T cells derived from PBMCs. This TCR came from a male donor with HIV. The sequenced DNA is TGCGCCAGCAGCCAGGGGGTACAAGCCCTTATAGAGCAGTTCTTC. Translated, this is CASSQGVQALIEQFF.